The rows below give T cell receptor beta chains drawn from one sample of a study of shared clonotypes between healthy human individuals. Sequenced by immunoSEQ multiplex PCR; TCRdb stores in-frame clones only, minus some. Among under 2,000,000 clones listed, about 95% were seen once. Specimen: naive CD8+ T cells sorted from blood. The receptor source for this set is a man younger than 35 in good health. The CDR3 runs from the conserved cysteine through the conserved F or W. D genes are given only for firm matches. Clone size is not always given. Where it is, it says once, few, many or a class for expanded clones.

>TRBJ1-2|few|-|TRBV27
CASSEMVAGANYGYTF
TGTGCCAGCAGTGAAATGGTTGCAGGAGCTAACTATGGCTACACCTTC
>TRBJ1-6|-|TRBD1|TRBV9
CASSDGQGRTSPLHF
TGTGCCAGCAGCGATGGACAGGGCCGGACGTCACCCCTCCACTTT
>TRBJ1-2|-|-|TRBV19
CASSIGVQSTYYGYTF
TGTGCCAGTAGTATAGGGGTACAGTCCACCTACTATGGCTACACCTTC
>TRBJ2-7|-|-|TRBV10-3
CAISESTSYEQYF
TGTGCCATCAGTGAGTCGACTAGCTACGAGCAGTACTTC
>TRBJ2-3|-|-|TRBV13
CASTPGDYSTDTQYF
TGTGCCAGCACGCCAGGGGACTACAGCACAGATACGCAGTATTTT
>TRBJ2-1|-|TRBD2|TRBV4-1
CASSQAMGGHRNEQFF
TGCGCCAGCAGCCAGGCAATGGGAGGGCATCGAAATGAGCAGTTCTTC
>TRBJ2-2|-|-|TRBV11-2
CASSLDPTASNTGELFF
TGTGCCAGCAGCTTAGATCCCACAGCCTCGAACACCGGGGAGCTGTTTTTT
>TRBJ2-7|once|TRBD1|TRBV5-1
CASSLGQGLSYEQYF
TGCGCCAGCAGCCTGGGACAGGGGCTATCCTACGAGCAGTACTTC
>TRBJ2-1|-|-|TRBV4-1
CASSQEGYSIHEQFF
TGCGCCAGCAGCCAAGAAGGGTACAGTATCCATGAGCAGTTCTTC
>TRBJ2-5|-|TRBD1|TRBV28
CASSPQFLGGETQYF
TGTGCCAGCTCCCCACAATTCTTAGGGGGCGAGACCCAGTACTTC
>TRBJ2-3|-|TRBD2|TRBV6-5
CASRAGVGDTQYF
TGTGCCAGCCGCGCGGGAGTCGGAGATACGCAGTATTTT
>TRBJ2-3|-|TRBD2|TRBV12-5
CASGFGLAGSDTQYF
TGTGCTAGTGGTTTCGGACTAGCGGGTTCTGATACGCAGTATTTT
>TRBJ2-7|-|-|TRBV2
CASSEGPGPTYEQYF
TGTGCCAGCAGTGAAGGGCCGGGCCCAACCTACGAGCAGTACTTC
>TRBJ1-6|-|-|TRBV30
CAMGSSYNSPLHF
TGTGCCATGGGGAGCTCCTATAATTCACCCCTCCACTTT
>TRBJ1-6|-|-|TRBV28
CASSSESVEGSSYNSPLHF
TGTGCCAGCAGTTCAGAATCCGTGGAGGGGAGCTCCTATAATTCACCCCTCCACTTT
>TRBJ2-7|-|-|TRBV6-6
CASSSSGASYEQYF
TGTGCCAGCAGCTCATCCGGGGCCTCCTACGAGCAGTACTTC
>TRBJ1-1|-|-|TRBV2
CASSEQGATEAFF
TGTGCCAGCAGTGAACAGGGAGCCACTGAAGCTTTCTTT
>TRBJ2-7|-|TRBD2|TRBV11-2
CASSLSGGAYEQYF
TGTGCCAGCAGCTTAAGCGGGGGGGCCTACGAGCAGTACTTC
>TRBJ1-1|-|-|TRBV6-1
CASSEAGGATEAFF
TGTGCCAGCAGTGAAGCGGGGGGGGCCACTGAAGCTTTCTTT
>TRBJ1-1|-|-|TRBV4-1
CASSQEGRENTEAFF
TGCGCCAGCAGCCAAGAGGGCAGGGAGAACACTGAAGCTTTCTTT
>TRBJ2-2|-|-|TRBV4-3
CASSQDQMGAHTGELFF
TGCGCCAGCAGCCAGGACCAAATGGGGGCGCACACCGGGGAGCTGTTTTTT
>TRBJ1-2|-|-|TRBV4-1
CASSQEEVGFYGYTF
TGCGCCAGCAGCCAAGAGGAGGTGGGGTTCTATGGCTACACCTTC
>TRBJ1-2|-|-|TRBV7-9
CASSPPIVEDYTF
TGTGCCAGCAGCCCGCCCATTGTGGAGGACTACACCTTC
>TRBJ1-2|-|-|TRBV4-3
CASSQARGYGYTF
TGCGCCAGCAGCCAAGCTAGGGGGTATGGCTACACCTTC
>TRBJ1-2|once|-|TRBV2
CASRVGQNYGYTF
TGTGCCAGCAGGGTTGGACAGAACTATGGCTACACCTTC
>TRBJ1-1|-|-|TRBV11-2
CASSTSQGWGDTEAFF
TGTGCCAGCAGCACATCACAGGGTTGGGGTGACACTGAAGCTTTCTTT
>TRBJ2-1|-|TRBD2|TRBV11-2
CASSFLSGRAGDEQFF
TGTGCCAGCAGCTTCCTTAGCGGGAGGGCCGGGGATGAGCAGTTCTTC
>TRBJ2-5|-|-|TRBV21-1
CASWDEAGVAFQGETQYF
TGTGCCAGTTGGGATGAAGCGGGAGTCGCTTTCCAAGGGGAGACCCAGTACTTC